The following is a TCR beta chain sequence with its context. Using a J-beta primer mix together with a sample-barcoded 5' primer, a second PCR was run for roughly 7 to 11 cycles. TCRdb re-called the 5' RACE reads through MiXCR, storing one row per CDR3 protein. Of approximately 800,000 distinct CDR3 sequences listed, roughly 50% were seen once; the top ten hold 20% to 30%. The entry originates in a study of blood T cells in healthy people across ages. On the study more broadly: Capturing about one barcoded beta molecule per two T cells was achieved by template switching.

CDR1 is SGHRS, CDR2 YFSETQ, per germline. V lost 2 bases and J 4 bases, leaving 12 bases between the germline ends. The CDR3 length is 14 residues. The sample was blood. This chain links TRBV5-1 with TRBJ1-2; D perhaps matches TRBD1 (5 bases). The TCR comes from a man aged 35-49 years in good health. The CDR3 loop is CASSLGVDGYGYTF. For the CDR3, the DNA is TGCGCCAGCAGCTTAGGGGTTGATGGCTATGGCTACACCTTC.